Here is one T cell receptor (beta chain) with its context. This clonotype came up a few times. It lacks a known antigen. Base quality data are lacking; no much larger clone is found one base away. This sample was taken from a study of identical twins (dated by TCRdb to the mid-2010s). As for the study more broadly: TCR alpha and beta repertoires from monozygotic twins, unrelated adults of various ages and cord blood were deep-sequenced to test whether fetal clonotypes persist. To rule out contamination, the twin experiments were replicated at different times with different library preparation protocols. Broader findings and caveats from the paper: Invariant T cells such as MAIT and iNKT could partly confound zero-insertion analyses, though diverse VJ usage argued against this for most clonotypes. Because the same donors could not be followed over many years, conclusions were based on cross-sectional statistical analysis. Fewer insertions were carried by abundant cord blood beta clonotypes, a similar but weaker trend appeared in young adult naive repertoires, and no such trend appeared in memory repertoires. Out-of-frame TCR alpha sharing in monozygotic twins was systematically underestimated by recombination models, whereas sharing between unrelated individuals was in agreement with the recombination models. Out-of-frame TCR alpha sequences shared between twins showed an excess of low generation-probability sequences compared with coincidental sharing between unrelated individuals. In beta out-of-frame sequences, excess twin sharing was weaker, because having fewer shared sequences lowered the signal-to-noise ratio.

CDR1 and CDR2 are drawn from the germline V gene: SGHRS, YFSETQ. The germline V and J ends show losses of 0 bases and 9 bases respectively, and no gene match explains 9 bases of the junction. The CDR3 runs 16 amino acids, cysteine and phenylalanine included. Here the CDR3 DNA is all that survives: 48 bases in frame from base 1. Every donor was a healthy Caucasian. Three pairs of female monozygotic twins, all aged roughly 18 to 30 years, made up the twin cohort. CD4+ and CD8+ T cell populations were isolated with positive isolation kits from Invitrogen. Library method: 5' RACE. Sequencing used an Illumina HiSeq 2000. Template switching added a universal primer binding site, and the final cDNA carried a unique molecular identifier that allowed TCR cDNA molecules to be counted accurately. Specific primers in the conserved constant-segment region were used to synthesize first-strand cDNA for TCR alpha and beta chains. To control for contamination, each cDNA library was double barcoded with a SMART-Mk sample barcode plus Illumina barcodes. TruSeq adapter sequences, together with Illumina sample barcodes, were added in two successive PCR steps. The Illumina HiSeq platform was used with custom primers to sequence TCR alpha and beta cDNA libraries. In the source study's methods: MiGEC was used to process raw reads and extract unique molecular identifiers, and MiXCR was used to find CDR3 positions. Recombination models were inferred per individual with the repgenHMM and IGoR tools using an EM algorithm. The analysis of shared clonotypes was done with the tcR package in R, with sharing normalized by the product of cloneset sizes. To study raw recombination without the effects of thymic and clonal selection, out-of-frame nonproductive sequences were analyzed. TCRdb reran the public reads through fastp at Q25 and MiXCR, keeping productive beta chains. Rows are unified per CDR3 protein, each entry keeping the most common DNA and genes. TCRdb, rather than the study authors, made the V and J calls. The sample table records about 460,000 distinct CDR3 sequences; 14% of these occur just once. Jointly, the top ten make up about 0.52% of the sample.

These data also featured in a second study, about yellow fever vaccine responses in identical twins. As the second paper documents: The T cell response to vaccination in identical twins was reported by the authors to appear partly convergent and partly personalized. Focusing on identical twins, the study followed the T cell clones that responded to the vaccine, and did so with precision.

The clonotype comes from a young woman in good health. The sequence links TRBV5-1 to TRBJ2-1; 10 nucleotides in the junction match TRBD1. What was sequenced was CD4+ T cells sorted from blood. The sequenced DNA is TGCGCCAGCAGCTTGGTGGGACAGGGGACCGGGCTTGAGCAGTTCTTC. This translates into CASSLVGQGTGLEQFF.